These T cell receptor beta chains were read from a single sample in a study of blood T cells in healthy people across ages. TCRdb redid the calling of the 5' RACE reads with MiXCR, one entry per CDR3 protein. The table shows 580,000 or so distinct CDR3 sequences, with around half occurring only once. The sequenced sample was blood. Source of these receptors: an elderly man in good health. Each CDR3 is given with its conserved first and last residue. A D gene is named only where the DNA matches it firmly. Clone size, where shown, is once, few, many, or a class for clones that have expanded.

V gene: TRBV14
D gene: .
clone size: few
J gene: TRBJ1-2
CDR3 protein: CASSPGEGYTF
CDR3 DNA: TGTGCCAGCAGCCCAGGTGAGGGCTACACCTTC

V gene: TRBV10-3
D gene: TRBD2
clone size: .
J gene: TRBJ2-1
CDR3 protein: CAISESAGRDNEQFF
CDR3 DNA: TGTGCCATCAGTGAGTCGGCAGGGAGGGATAATGAGCAGTTCTTC

V gene: TRBV5-1
D gene: TRBD2
clone size: .
J gene: TRBJ2-5
CDR3 protein: CASSSGTVREETQYF
CDR3 DNA: TGCGCCAGCAGCAGCGGGACCGTTCGGGAGGAGACCCAGTACTTC

V gene: TRBV2
D gene: TRBD2
clone size: .
J gene: TRBJ2-5
CDR3 protein: CASSSWTSGGAAQQETQYF
CDR3 DNA: TGTGCCAGCAGTTCCTGGACTAGCGGGGGCGCAGCTCAACAAGAGACCCAGTACTTC

V gene: TRBV6-5
D gene: TRBD2
clone size: .
J gene: TRBJ2-1
CDR3 protein: CAGSYSISGRASNEQFF
CDR3 DNA: TGTGCCGGCAGTTACTCGATAAGCGGGAGGGCTTCAAATGAGCAGTTCTTC

V gene: TRBV20-1
D gene: .
clone size: few
J gene: TRBJ1-1
CDR3 protein: CSARPGHRNTEAFF
CDR3 DNA: TGCAGTGCTAGACCGGGACACCGGAACACTGAAGCTTTCTTT

V gene: TRBV25-1
D gene: TRBD2
clone size: few
J gene: TRBJ2-7
CDR3 protein: CASSEAGGPGGEQYF
CDR3 DNA: TGTGCCAGCAGTGAAGCGGGAGGGCCAGGAGGCGAGCAGTACTTC

V gene: TRBV13
D gene: .
clone size: few
J gene: TRBJ2-6
CDR3 protein: CASSLGSGRTSGANVLTF
CDR3 DNA: TGTGCCAGCAGCTTAGGGTCGGGCCGCACCTCTGGGGCCAACGTCCTGACTTTC

V gene: TRBV10-3
D gene: TRBD2
clone size: .
J gene: TRBJ2-1
CDR3 protein: CAISDIAGGLGEQFF
CDR3 DNA: TGTGCCATCAGTGATATAGCGGGAGGGTTAGGTGAGCAGTTCTTC

V gene: TRBV7-2
D gene: .
clone size: few
J gene: TRBJ2-7
CDR3 protein: CASGVGYEQYF
CDR3 DNA: TGTGCCAGCGGTGTAGGTTACGAGCAGTACTTC

V gene: TRBV9
D gene: TRBD2
clone size: .
J gene: TRBJ2-3
CDR3 protein: CASSPRAGPWDTQYF
CDR3 DNA: TGTGCCAGCAGCCCCCGAGCGGGGCCCTGGGATACGCAGTATTTT

V gene: TRBV21-1
D gene: .
clone size: .
J gene: TRBJ2-3
CDR3 protein: CASSKAAGSLGTDTQYF
CDR3 DNA: TGTGCCAGCAGCAAAGCAGCAGGGAGTCTGGGCACAGATACGCAGTATTTT

V gene: TRBV20-1
D gene: .
clone size: many
J gene: TRBJ2-3
CDR3 protein: CSARGGLLKTQYF
CDR3 DNA: TGCAGTGCTAGGGGCGGGTTGCTGAAGACGCAGTATTTT

V gene: TRBV6-5
D gene: .
clone size: .
J gene: TRBJ1-4
CDR3 protein: CASSLLRGSATNEKLFF
CDR3 DNA: TGTGCCAGCAGTTTGCTCAGGGGCTCCGCAACTAATGAAAAACTGTTTTTT